What follows are 9 T cell receptor beta chains derived from one specimen sequenced in a study of T cells in Graves' hyperthyroidism and ophthalmopathy (dated by TCRdb to about 2019). Receptors were amplified or captured by multiplex PCR. The sequencing machine was an Illumina HiSeq 2000. TCR beta CDR3 regions were amplified from RNA transcripts. A first-round RT-PCR of the TCR CDR3 used the HTBI primer set with the Qiagen OneStep RT-PCR kit. The raw public data were reprocessed by TCRdb itself: fastp quality trimming at Q25, MiXCR clonotype calling, in-frame beta chains only. CDR3 protein duplicates are merged, each entry listing the most common genes and DNA. The sample profile shows about 530,000 distinct CDR3 sequences; 15% to 20% of them were found once. The biggest ten clones account for 15% to 20% of the sample. Sequenced input: blood. The source is a woman aged 18 to 35 with Graves' ophthalmopathy.

This clonotype was found a few times. V and J are TRBV5-1 and TRBJ2-1, with 14 bases fitting TRBD2. J lost 9 bases, V lost 4 bases, and 9 bases had no gene match. There are 16 residues in the CDR3. Germline values: CDR1 SGHRS, CDR2 YFSETQ. CDR3 in amino acids: CASSQRTSGGSGEQFF. CDR3 sequence (DNA): TGCGCCAGCAGCCAGAGGACTAGCGGGGGGAGCGGTGAGCAGTTCTTC.

This clonotype was picked up many times. The J gene is TRBJ2-2, the V gene TRBV6-1; 7 bases map to TRBD2. The CDR3 consists of 16 residues. In germline, CDR1 is MNHNS, CDR2 SASEGT. V shed 5 bases, J shed 1 base, and the junction held 7 bases outside the gene matches. CDR3 in amino acids: CASSYTGGWNTGELFF. For the CDR3, the DNA is TGTGCCAGCAGTTATACGGGGGGTTGGAACACCGGGGAGCTGTTTTTT.

The V gene is TRBV28, the J gene TRBJ2-7, with D perhaps given as TRBD1 or TRBD2 (5 bases each). V gave up 5 bases and J gave up 2 bases, with 10 bases separating them. Germline CDR1 reads MDHEN; CDR2 reads SYDVKM. The length of the CDR3 is 13 residues. Here the CDR3 DNA reads TGTGCCAGCAGTAGGGACGAAACCTACGAGCAGTACTTC. Protein sequence: CASSRDETYEQYF.

Ten or more counts support this clonotype. V and J are TRBV6-1 and TRBJ1-1; D is possibly TRBD1 (5 bases). Per the germline V gene, CDR1 is MNHNS and CDR2 is SASEGT. This CDR3 contains 14 residues. The germline V and J ends were trimmed by 2 bases and 1 base, with 8 bases remaining between them. The CDR3 nucleotides are TGTGCCAGCAGTGAATGGGGGGGGAACACTGAAGCTTTCTTT. As protein: CASSEWGGNTEAFF.

The table lists this clonotype with a few counts. V usage is TRBV15 and J usage is TRBJ1-1, with D possibly being TRBD1 (5 bases). Germline-derived CDR1 and CDR2 are LNHNV and YYDKDF (reference sequence). The V and J ends lost 0 bases and 3 bases respectively, with 14 bases between them. The CDR3 runs to 16 residues. The CDR3 reads CATSRDFWGGDTEAFF. CDR3 DNA: TGTGCCACCAGCAGAGATTTCTGGGGGGGGGACACTGAAGCTTTCTTT.

The J gene is TRBJ1-5, the V gene TRBV20-1; 9 bases line up with TRBD1. V shed 6 bases, J shed 6 bases, and the junction held 6 bases outside the gene matches. Germline CDR1 is DFQATT and CDR2 is SNEGSKA (reference sequence). The CDR3 totals 13 residues. The CDR3 sequence: CSALGQGTQPQHF. CDR3 DNA: TGCAGTGCGCTAGGACAGGGGACTCAGCCCCAGCATTTT.

The table lists this clonotype with many counts. The chain is built from TRBV28 and TRBJ1-1; D gene uncertain. This CDR3 comprises 16 residues. V lost 3 bases to trimming and J lost 0 bases, with 14 bases between them. The germline V gene has CDR1 MDHEN and CDR2 SYDVKM. The CDR3 protein is CASSFFRTLMNTEAFF. DNA of the CDR3: TGTGCCAGCAGTTTTTTTAGGACCCTCATGAACACTGAAGCTTTCTTT.

This clonotype was counted many times. V usage is TRBV5-8 and J usage is TRBJ2-1; D ambiguous. This CDR3 spans 14 amino acids. The V end was cut by 0 bases, the J end by 9 bases, with 13 bases between. Per the germline V gene, CDR1 is SGHTS and CDR2 is YDEGEE. The DNA for the CDR3 is TGTGCCAGCAGCTTGGCCGTAAAGGAATTTGAGCAGTTCTTC. This translates into CASSLAVKEFEQFF.

In its sample, this clonotype was seen a few times. The chain is built from TRBV6-5 and TRBJ2-2; D is ambiguous. Germline V gene lookup returns CDR1 MNHEY and CDR2 SVGAGI. The CDR3 has 16 amino acids. Trimming stripped 6 bases from V and 5 bases from J, with 19 bases between. DNA for the CDR3: TGTGCCAGCAGCTACGCAGCACGGGCGAGGACCGGGGAGCTGTTTTTT. It yields the protein CASSYAARARTGELFF.